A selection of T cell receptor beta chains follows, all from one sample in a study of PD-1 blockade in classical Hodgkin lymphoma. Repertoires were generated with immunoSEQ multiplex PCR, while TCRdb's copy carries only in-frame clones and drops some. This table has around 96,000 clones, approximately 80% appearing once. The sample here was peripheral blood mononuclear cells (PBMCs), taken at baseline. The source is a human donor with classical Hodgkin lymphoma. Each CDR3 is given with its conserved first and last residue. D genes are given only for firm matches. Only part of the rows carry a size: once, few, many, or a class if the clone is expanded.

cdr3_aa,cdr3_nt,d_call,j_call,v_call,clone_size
CASSSHTGDYTEAFF,TGTGCCAGCAGCTCTCACACAGGGGATTACACTGAAGCTTTCTTT,TRBD1,TRBJ1-1,TRBV9,.
CASSVLPTSGSVSDTQYF,TGTGCCAGCAGCGTGCTGCCAACTAGCGGGAGTGTTTCAGATACGCAGTATTTT,TRBD2,TRBJ2-3,TRBV9,.
CASSARTVGYNEQFF,TGTGCCAGCAGTGCCAGGACAGTGGGATACAATGAGCAGTTCTTC,.,TRBJ2-1,TRBV2,.
CASSFRQGKAFF,TGTGCCAGCAGTTTTCGACAGGGAAAAGCTTTCTTT,TRBD1,TRBJ1-1,TRBV27,.
CASSQLAGVAGELFF,TGTGCCAGCAGCCAACTAGCGGGAGTGGCCGGGGAGCTGTTTTTT,TRBD2,TRBJ2-2,TRBV14,once
CASTPRRRGGNEQFF,TGTGCCAGCACCCCGAGGCGCAGGGGGGGCAATGAGCAGTTCTTC,.,TRBJ2-1,TRBV6-1,.
CASSIDREQGAGNTEAFF,TGTGCCAGTAGTATAGATCGGGAACAGGGGGCTGGGAACACTGAAGCTTTCTTT,TRBD1,TRBJ1-1,TRBV19,few
CASSGRATSSGNTIYF,TGTGCCAGCAGTGGGAGAGCTACTAGCTCTGGAAACACCATATATTTT,.,TRBJ1-3,TRBV6-4,.
CASSPAQGPGELFF,TGTGCCAGCAGTCCAGCACAGGGACCCGGGGAGCTGTTTTTT,.,TRBJ2-2,TRBV2,.
CASSISPDQPQHF,TGTGCCAGTAGTATATCCCCTGATCAGCCCCAGCATTTT,.,TRBJ1-5,TRBV19,.
CASGAAGFLNTEAFF,TGTGCCAGCGGGGCCGCAGGTTTCCTGAACACTGAAGCTTTCTTT,.,TRBJ1-1,TRBV6-1,.
CASRWTGGMNTEAFF,TGTGCCAGTAGGTGGACAGGGGGAATGAACACTGAAGCTTTCTTT,TRBD1,TRBJ1-1,TRBV19,few
CASSLEEGYTEAFF,TGTGCCAGCAGCTTGGAGGAGGGTTACACTGAAGCTTTCTTT,.,TRBJ1-1,TRBV7-8,.
CAISPTLAGGHNEQFF,TGTGCCATCAGTCCCACCCTAGCGGGAGGACACAATGAGCAGTTCTTC,TRBD2,TRBJ2-1,TRBV10-3,.
CASSRTGVDEQYF,TGTGCCAGCAGCCGGACAGGGGTCGACGAGCAGTACTTC,TRBD1,TRBJ2-7,TRBV5-6,.
CASSLGWGSSQITDTQYF,TGTGCCAGCAGCTTGGGTTGGGGGAGCAGTCAGATCACAGATACGCAGTATTTT,.,TRBJ2-3,TRBV7-2,.
CASSLVPSAGLVGPNEKLFF,TGCGCCAGCAGCTTGGTTCCCTCGGCGGGGCTTGTGGGCCCTAATGAAAAACTGTTTTTT,.,TRBJ1-4,TRBV5-1,.
CASSYEGRGANVLTF,TGTGCCAGCAGTTACGAGGGGCGAGGGGCCAACGTCCTGACTTTC,.,TRBJ2-6,TRBV6-5,few
CASSLDIRRVQETQYF,TGTGCCAGCAGCTTGGACATCAGACGGGTACAAGAGACCCAGTACTTC,.,TRBJ2-5,TRBV5-5,few
CASSLNRGTEAFF,TGTGCCAGCAGTTTGAACAGGGGCACTGAAGCTTTCTTT,TRBD1,TRBJ1-1,TRBV28,.
CASSRTDSIASGNTIYF,TGCGCCAGCAGCCGAACCGACAGCATTGCGTCTGGAAACACCATATATTTT,.,TRBJ1-3,TRBV4-1,.
CASSRPGAYNEQFF,TGTGCCAGCAGCCGTCCCGGGGCCTATAATGAGCAGTTCTTC,.,TRBJ2-1,TRBV11-2,.
CAWSVDRGTEAFF,TGTGCCTGGAGTGTAGACAGGGGAACTGAAGCTTTCTTT,TRBD1,TRBJ1-1,TRBV30,.
CASSGGTGANQPQHF,TGTGCCAGCAGTGGGGGGACAGGGGCCAATCAGCCCCAGCATTTT,TRBD1,TRBJ1-5,TRBV2,few
CASSSPGRGGYTF,TGTGCCAGCAGCTCCCCGGGCAGGGGCGGCTACACCTTC,.,TRBJ1-2,TRBV5-6,.
CASRSGVLYEQYF,TGTGCCAGCAGATCCGGGGTCCTCTACGAGCAGTACTTC,.,TRBJ2-7,TRBV6-5,.
CASSHPGQGGNEQFF,TGTGCCAGCAGCCACCCGGGACAGGGTGGGAATGAGCAGTTCTTC,TRBD1,TRBJ2-1,TRBV7-3,.
CASSSRDGPWDPTEAFF,TGCGCCAGCAGCTCGAGGGACGGCCCATGGGATCCCACTGAAGCTTTCTTT,.,TRBJ1-1,TRBV5-1,.
CASSAGQMNTEAFF,TGTGCCAGCAGCGCCGGACAGATGAACACTGAAGCTTTCTTT,.,TRBJ1-1,TRBV11-2,.
CAIRGDRQFQETQYF,TGTGCCATCAGGGGGGACAGACAATTCCAAGAGACCCAGTACTTC,TRBD1,TRBJ2-5,TRBV10-3,few